The present entry profiles one TCR beta chain with its context. Trimming cost V 8 bases and J 7 bases; bases outside gene matches: 9. This CDR3 spans 14 amino acids. CDR1 LNHDA and CDR2 SQIVND come from the germline V gene (reference sequence). This sample is part of a study of cytomegalovirus exposure and HLA in healthy donors. Study-wide background: Among the roughly 370 genotyped donors, about 81% were placed in the Caucasian-associated ancestry cluster.

With 60 Vbeta and 13 Jbeta primers, the PCR was carried out. The method was immunoSEQ multiplex PCR; TCRdb's version includes in-frame clones alone and lacks a portion of them. The table records fewer than 110,000 clones, approximately 79% of them present only once. This chain joins TRBV19 and TRBJ2-1, with 9 bases identical to TRBD2. The source of this sequence is a man aged 50 or older in good health and CMV-seropositive. Sequencing was performed on PBMCs. This chain's CDR3 is CASGGGSGRNEQFF. The DNA of the CDR3 is TGTGCCAGTGGGGGTGGTAGCGGGAGAAATGAGCAGTTCTTC.